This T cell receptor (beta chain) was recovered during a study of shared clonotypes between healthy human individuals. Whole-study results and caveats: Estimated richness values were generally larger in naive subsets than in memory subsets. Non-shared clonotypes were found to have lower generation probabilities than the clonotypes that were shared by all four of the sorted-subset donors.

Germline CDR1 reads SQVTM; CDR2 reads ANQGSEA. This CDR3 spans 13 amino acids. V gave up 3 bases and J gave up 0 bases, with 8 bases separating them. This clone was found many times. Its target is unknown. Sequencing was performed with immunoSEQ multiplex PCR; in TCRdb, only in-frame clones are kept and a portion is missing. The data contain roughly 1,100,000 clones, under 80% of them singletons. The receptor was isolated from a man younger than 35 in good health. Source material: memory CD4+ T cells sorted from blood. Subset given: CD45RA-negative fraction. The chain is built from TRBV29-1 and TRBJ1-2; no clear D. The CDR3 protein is CSVDKETNYGYTF. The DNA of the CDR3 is TGCAGCGTTGATAAGGAAACTAACTATGGCTACACCTTC.